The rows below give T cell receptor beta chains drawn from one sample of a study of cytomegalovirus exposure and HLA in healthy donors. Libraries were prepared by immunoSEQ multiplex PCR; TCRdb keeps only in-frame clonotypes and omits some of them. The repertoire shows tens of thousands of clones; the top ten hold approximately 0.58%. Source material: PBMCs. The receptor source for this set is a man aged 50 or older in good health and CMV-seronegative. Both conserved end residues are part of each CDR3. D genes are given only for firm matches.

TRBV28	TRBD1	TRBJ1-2	TGTGCCAGCATCGTACGGGACAGTGGAGCGGCTAACTATGGCTACACCTTC	CASIVRDSGAANYGYTF
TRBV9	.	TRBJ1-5	TGTGCCAGCAGCAGGACAGATAGTCAGCCCCAGCATTTT	CASSRTDSQPQHF
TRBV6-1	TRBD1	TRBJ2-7	TGTGCCAGCAGTGAAGCGCTTCTGGGACAGAGGGCCGAGCAGTACTTC	CASSEALLGQRAEQYF
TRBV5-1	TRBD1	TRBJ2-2	TGCGCCAGCAGCGGGGGACAGGGTTCCATCGGGGAGCTGTTTTTT	CASSGGQGSIGELFF
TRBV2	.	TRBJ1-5	TGTGCCAGCAGGACCCGGGACACAGGCAATCAGCCCCAGCATTTT	CASRTRDTGNQPQHF
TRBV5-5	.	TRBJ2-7	TGTGCCAGCAGCCCGGGGGTTCAGGGTATCTACGAGCAGTACTTC	CASSPGVQGIYEQYF
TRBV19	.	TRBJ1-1	TGTGCCAGTATTGGACAGTTAAACACTGAAGCTTTCTTT	CASIGQLNTEAFF
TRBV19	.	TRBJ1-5	TGTGCCAGTAGTATCAGTAGCAACCAATACACTCAGCCCCAGCATTTT	CASSISSNQYTQPQHF
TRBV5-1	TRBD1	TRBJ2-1	TGCGCCAGCAGTCTAGCTGACAGGGGAAAAATGAATGAGCAGTTCTTC	CASSLADRGKMNEQFF
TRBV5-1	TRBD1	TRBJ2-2	TGCGCCAGCAGCCTCGGACAGGGGGCCGGCACCGGGGAGCTGTTTTTT	CASSLGQGAGTGELFF
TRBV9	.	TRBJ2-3	TGTGCCAGCAGCTCACCACGGGATACGCAGTATTTT	CASSSPRDTQYF
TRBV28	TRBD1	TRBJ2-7	TGTGCCAGCCCCCCCCGGACAGGGGGAAACTACGAGCAGTACTTC	CASPPRTGGNYEQYF
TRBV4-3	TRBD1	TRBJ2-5	TGCGCCAGCAGCCAAGCTTGGGGACAGCAAGAGACCCAGTACTTC	CASSQAWGQQETQYF
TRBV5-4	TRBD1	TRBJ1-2	TGTGCCAGCAGCATGGGACAGGGGGCGTCCTATGGCTACACCTTC	CASSMGQGASYGYTF
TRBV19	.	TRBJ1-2	TGTGCCAGTAGTTTAACCCAGGGATGGAGCTATGGCTACACCTTC	CASSLTQGWSYGYTF
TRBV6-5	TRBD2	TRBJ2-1	TGTGCCAGCAACACGGGGACTAGTGTACGTGAGCAGTTCTTC	CASNTGTSVREQFF
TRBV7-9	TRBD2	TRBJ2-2	TGTGCCAGCAGGTCTTTGGCTAGCGGGGGAAACACCGGGGAGCTGTTTTTT	CASRSLASGGNTGELFF
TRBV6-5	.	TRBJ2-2	TGTGCCAGCAGTACGCCGGAGGGAGTCGGGGAGCTGTTTTTT	CASSTPEGVGELFF